This TCR beta chain was sequenced during a study of T cell changes during pregnancy in multiple sclerosis. Only in-frame clones appear in the TCRdb table, and some are missing; sequencing was by immunoSEQ multiplex PCR. The profile covers 60,000 to 95,000 clones, with around nine tenths appearing a single time and 0.43% taken by the ten largest. The V gene end was trimmed by 6 bases and the J gene end by 5 bases; junction bases not matched to a gene: 6. The CDR3 length is 13 residues. CDR1 is MGHDK, CDR2 SYGVNS, per germline. This material consisted of CD4+ T cells from peripheral blood mononuclear cells, taken before pregnancy. The origin of this receptor is a female donor with multiple sclerosis, enrolled in a pregnancy study. V and J are TRBV25-1 and TRBJ1-1; 7 positions agree with TRBD1. DNA of the CDR3: TGTGCCAGCAGGGACAGGCAGTGGACTGAAGCTTTCTTT. Residues: CASRDRQWTEAFF.